This T cell receptor (beta chain) was identified in a study of cytomegalovirus exposure and HLA in healthy donors. The PCR was carried out with 60 Vbeta primers and 13 Jbeta primers. Profiled with immunoSEQ multiplex PCR; TCRdb holds only in-frame clones, not every one. The table has 150,000 to 200,000 clones, over 75% seen once. A remark on this clone: Its antigen is still unknown.

Donors were ostensibly healthy at sampling, although undocumented immune exposures were probable. Study-level results: One later analysis reportedly identified an Asian-associated ancestry cluster that showed fewer N-insertions than the approximately 700-donor mean. The presence/absence work took it that sequencing depth was about the same across donors.

J lost 5 bases, V lost 2 bases, and 5 bases had no gene match. The germline gives CDR1 SGHRS, CDR2 YFSETQ. CDR3 length: 16 amino acids. The origin of this receptor is a man aged 45 to 65 in good health and CMV-seropositive. The rearrangement uses TRBV5-1 and TRBJ2-3; 13 positions agree with TRBD2. Input material: PBMCs. This CDR3 is CASSFTSGGAVDTQYF. The CDR3 bases are TGCGCCAGCAGCTTCACTAGCGGGGGGGCCGTAGATACGCAGTATTTT.